Listed here is a single TCR beta chain. Starting from around 500 ng of total RNA, TCR libraries were made with linear amplification. TCRdb re-analysed the reads in MiXCR, keeping a single row per CDR3 protein. The sample has around 200,000 distinct CDR3 sequences, about 76% seen once. This entry comes from a study of healthy donors' naive CD4 and CD8 T cells. The CDR3 is 12 residues long. V gave up 3 bases and J gave up 8 bases, with 8 bases separating them. Germline V gene lookup returns CDR1 LNHDA and CDR2 SQIVND (reference sequence). This chain joins TRBV19 and TRBJ2-1; unclear D gene. The sequence was collected from a pool of human donors in good health; the sample pools cells from several healthy donors. The sequencing sample was made of naive CD4+ and CD8+ T cells sorted from blood, pooled from several donors. CDR3 nucleotides: TGTGCCAGTAGTATGGGGTTCCATGAGCAGTTCTTC. Its protein is CASSMGFHEQFF.